A single TCR beta chain is shown here with its context. Its antigen is not identified. This entry belongs to a study of OX40 agonist ivuxolimab in advanced cancers. Study background: Patients treated during dose escalation were battling hepatocellular carcinoma, melanoma, renal cell or head and neck cancer.

Findings and limits, study-wide: There were also nonresponders showing low normalized T-cell clonal expansion. At doses 0.1 to 3.0 mg/kg, CD4+ and CD8+ clones expanded.

TCRdb's table, derived via immunoSEQ multiplex PCR, lists solely in-frame clones and lacks some. The sample records 65,000 to 90,000 clones, approximately 86% being singletons. This CDR3 has 15 residues. CDR1 and CDR2 from the germline V gene are SGHRS and YFSETQ. V gave up 4 bases and J gave up 5 bases; unmatched junction bases: 7. Samples were taken at baseline and on day 1 of cycles 4 and 7. Sequenced here: CD4+ or CD8+ T cells sorted from blood, sampled in a trial of the OX40 agonist ivuxolimab. The receptor was derived from an adult with an advanced solid tumor such as melanoma, head and neck, liver or kidney cancer. V usage is TRBV5-1 and J usage is TRBJ2-2; 8 bases line up with TRBD1. CDR3 sequence: CASSGDRGWTGELFF. CDR3 nucleotides: TGCGCCAGCAGCGGCGACAGGGGTTGGACCGGGGAGCTGTTTTTT.